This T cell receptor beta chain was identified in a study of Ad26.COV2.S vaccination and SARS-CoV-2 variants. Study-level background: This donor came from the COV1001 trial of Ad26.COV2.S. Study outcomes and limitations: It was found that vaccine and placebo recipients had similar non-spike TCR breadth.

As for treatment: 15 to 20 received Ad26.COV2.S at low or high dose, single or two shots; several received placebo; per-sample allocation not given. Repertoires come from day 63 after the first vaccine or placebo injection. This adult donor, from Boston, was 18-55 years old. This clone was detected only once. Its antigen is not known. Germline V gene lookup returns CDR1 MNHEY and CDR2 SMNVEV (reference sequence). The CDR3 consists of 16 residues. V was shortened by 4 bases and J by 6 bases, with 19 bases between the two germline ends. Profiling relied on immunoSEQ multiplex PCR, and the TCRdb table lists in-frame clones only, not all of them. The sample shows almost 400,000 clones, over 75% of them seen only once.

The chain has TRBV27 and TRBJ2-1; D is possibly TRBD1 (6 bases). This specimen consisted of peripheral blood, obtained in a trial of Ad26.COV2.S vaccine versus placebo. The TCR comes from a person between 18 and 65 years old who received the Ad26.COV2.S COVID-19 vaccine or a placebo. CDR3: CASSYFQGTLSNEQFF. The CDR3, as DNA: TGTGCCAGCAGTTACTTTCAGGGGACGCTGAGCAATGAGCAGTTCTTC.